These 21 T cell receptor beta chains were sequenced from one sample in a study of blood T cell repertoires in COVID-19. The assay was immunoSEQ multiplex PCR, and TCRdb's table has in-frame clones only and misses some. Here the sample spans around 97,000 clones, roughly 85% being singletons. The sample was peripheral blood. These receptors came from a man aged 50-60 years in a cohort sampled during active COVID-19.

This chain uses TRBV7-8 with TRBJ1-4; TRBD1 matches 8 bases. The CDR3 runs to 16 residues. Trimming took 5 bases from V and 8 from J; bases not matched to a gene: 13. The germline V gene encodes CDR1 SGHVS and CDR2 FQNEAQ. The CDR3 coding sequence is TGTGCCAGCAGCACACGCAGACAGGGGAGGGAAGAAAAACTGTTTTTT. Its translation: CASSTRRQGREEKLFF. Combining the CDR3 with reference TRBV7-8 and TRBJ1-4 gives the whole variable domain GAGVSQSPRYKVAKRGQDVALRCDPISGHVSLFWYQQALGQGPEFLTYFQNEAQLDKSGLPSDRFFAERPEGSVSTLKIQRTQQEDSAVYLCASSTRRQGREEKLFFGSGTQLSVL.

The gene calls are TRBV6-2 or TRBV6-3 and TRBJ2-3, with 7 bases that match TRBD2. This CDR3 is built from 15 residues. Germline assignment: CDR1 MNHEY and CDR2 SVGEGT. The junction had 7 bases not matched to a gene; V was cut back by 4 bases and J by 3 bases. The CDR3 sequence: CASSSGGIGTDTQYF. Here the CDR3 DNA reads TGTGCCAGCAGTTCCGGGGGGATTGGGACAGATACGCAGTATTTT.

In this sample, this clone turned up once. The chain employs TRBV2 and TRBJ1-6; possible D gene TRBD1, 5 bases. The V and J ends lost 4 bases and 8 bases respectively, with 15 bases between them. This CDR3 contains 15 residues. CDR1 SNHLY and CDR2 FYNNEI come from the germline V gene. For the CDR3, the DNA is TGTGCCAGCAGTGTCGGGGGGTTATCGTATTCACCCCTCCACTTT. This gives the protein CASSVGGLSYSPLHF.

The chain joins TRBV7-2 to TRBJ1-2, with 7 positions matching TRBD1. Germline CDR1 is SGHTA and CDR2 is FQGNSA. This CDR3 contains 15 residues. The V gene end was trimmed by 5 bases and the J gene end by 8 bases; junction bases not matched to a gene: 14. CDR3 in DNA: TGTGCCAGCAGCCTAGAACGCAGACAGGGTGGGGGCTACACCTTC. This sequence encodes CASSLERRQGGGYTF.

V and J are TRBV5-6 and TRBJ1-2; no clear D gene. The length of the CDR3 is 14 residues. CDR1 is SGHDT and CDR2 is YYEEEE in the germline V gene. V lost 0 bases to trimming and J lost 8 bases, with 14 bases between them. The CDR3 loop is CASSLDRRGGGYTF. CDR3 DNA: TGTGCCAGCAGCTTGGACCGTCGGGGAGGAGGCTACACCTTC.

This chain connects TRBV4-1 to TRBJ2-3; 7 positions agree with TRBD1. After removal of 4 bases from V and 6 bases from J, the junction contained 10 bases not matched to a gene. This CDR3 has 15 amino acids. Germline CDR1 reads MGHRA; CDR2 reads YSYEKL. The CDR3 bases are TGCGCCAGCAGCCCGGGGACAGAGCGCCGGGATACGCAGTATTTT. Amino acid sequence: CASSPGTERRDTQYF.

The chain combines TRBV3-1 (or the pseudogene TRBV3-2) with TRBJ2-3; 13 nucleotides agree with TRBD2. The germline gives CDR1 LGHDT, CDR2 YNNKEL (reference sequence). V shed 3 bases and J 0 bases; nucleotides not matched to a gene: 6. The CDR3 covers 18 residues. The DNA for the CDR3 is TGTGCCAGCAGCCAGGGACTAGCGGGGACATCTAGCACAGATACGCAGTATTTT. This gives the protein CASSQGLAGTSSTDTQYF.

The chain joins TRBV5-1 to TRBJ1-1; D ambiguous. V was pared by 4 bases and J by 0 bases, with 7 bases between. CDR3 size: 13 residues. The germline CDR1 and CDR2 sequences are SGHRS and YFSETQ. The CDR3: CASSPTLNTEAFF. In nucleotides, the CDR3 is TGCGCCAGCAGCCCGACTTTGAACACTGAAGCTTTCTTT.

This sequence joins TRBV6-4 and TRBJ1-4; a possible D gene is TRBD1 (5 bases). Trimming left V 4 bases short and J 10 bases short, with 13 bases between. This CDR3 is 13 amino acids long. The germline gives CDR1 MRHNA, CDR2 SNTAGT. The DNA for the CDR3 is TGTGCCAGCAGTGCAACCGGGGGGGGAAAACTGTTTTTT. It encodes CASSATGGGKLFF.

The chain couples TRBV4-3 to TRBJ1-1; D is perhaps TRBD1 (6 bases). The CDR3 sequence is 15 residues long. V was cut by 0 bases and J by 5 bases, with 13 bases left in between. CDR1 is LGHNA, CDR2 YSLEER, per germline. CDR3 nucleotides: TGCGCCAGCAGCCAAGATCTTACAGGGAGTACTGAAGCTTTCTTT. Translated, it gives CASSQDLTGSTEAFF.

This clone was recorded only once. The chain links TRBV7-9 to TRBJ2-5, with D perhaps TRBD1 (6 bases). V gave up 2 bases and J gave up 2 bases, with 9 bases separating them. The CDR3 covers 14 residues. The V gene's germline CDR1 is SEHNR and CDR2 FQNEAQ (reference sequence). The CDR3 DNA is TGTGCCAGCAGCTTACGACAGGTTCAAGAGACCCAGTACTTC. Translated, it gives CASSLRQVQETQYF.

V usage is TRBV6-1 and J usage is TRBJ2-7; D might be TRBD2 (5 bases). Trimming took 2 bases from V and 3 from J, leaving 20 bases between them. The CDR3 length is 17 residues. Germline CDR1 and CDR2: MNHNS and SASEGT. The CDR3 nucleotides read TGTGCCAGCAGTGAACTCTTACGGGGTTCCTTTCTCTACGAGCAGTACTTC. Translated: CASSELLRGSFLYEQYF.

The gene calls are TRBV5-1 and TRBJ1-2; TRBD1 might be the D (5 bases). The CDR3 spans 16 residues. Per the germline V gene, CDR1 is SGHRS and CDR2 is YFSETQ. The V end was cut by 0 bases, the J end by 4 bases, with 16 bases between. For the CDR3, the DNA is TGCGCCAGCAGCTTGGGGCGGGACGGGTTCAGCTATGGCTACACCTTC. This gives the protein CASSLGRDGFSYGYTF.

The V gene is TRBV6-1, the J gene TRBJ1-5, with 8 bases lining up with TRBD1. The CDR3 runs 16 residues. The V segment lost 4 bases and the J segment 6 bases; nucleotides outside the gene matches: 11. Germline loops: CDR1 MNHNS, CDR2 SASEGT. The CDR3 loop is CASSAPTGVRIQPQHF. CDR3 sequence (DNA): TGTGCCAGCAGTGCACCGACAGGGGTCAGGATTCAGCCCCAGCATTTT.

This rearrangement joins TRBV15 to TRBJ1-1; 7 positions agree with TRBD1. The germline V gene has CDR1 LNHNV and CDR2 YYDKDF (reference sequence). V gave up 0 bases and J gave up 6 bases; unmatched junction bases: 7. The CDR3 covers 15 residues. The CDR3 DNA follows: TGTGCCACCAGCAGAGATCCGACAGGGCCCGCTGAAGCTTTCTTT. Protein: CATSRDPTGPAEAFF. Full variable domain (remainder filled in from reference TRBV15 and TRBJ1-1): DAMVIQNPRYQVTQFGKPVTLSCSQTLNHNVMYWYQQKSSQAPKLLFHYYDKDFNNEADTPDNFQSRRPNTSFCFLDIRSPGLGDTAMYLCATSRDPTGPAEAFFGQGTRLTVV.

The gene calls are TRBV19 and TRBJ2-5, with a possible D match to TRBD2 (5 bases). V was pared by 3 bases and J by 2 bases, with 10 bases between. The CDR3 totals 14 residues. Germline V gene lookup returns CDR1 LNHDA and CDR2 SQIVND (reference sequence). CDR3 region: CASSMGVRQETQYF. Written as DNA, the CDR3 is TGTGCCAGTAGTATGGGAGTGCGGCAAGAGACCCAGTACTTC.

V is TRBV19 and J is TRBJ1-5; 7 positions agree with TRBD1. V lost 3 bases to trimming and J lost 1 base; unmatched junction nucleotides: 3. In germline, CDR1 is LNHDA, CDR2 SQIVND (reference sequence). The CDR3 runs 15 residues. CDR3 amino acids: CASSIGQASNQPQHF. The CDR3, as DNA: TGTGCCAGTAGTATCGGACAGGCCAGCAATCAGCCCCAGCATTTT.

The chain employs TRBV12-3 or TRBV12-4 and TRBJ1-5; TRBD1 might be the D (5 bases). V dropped 3 bases and J dropped 7 bases, with 10 bases sitting between them. The CDR3 length is 13 residues. DNA of the CDR3: TGTGCCAGCAGTTTGGGGGGACGGCAGCCCCAGCATTTT. Translation: CASSLGGRQPQHF.

J is TRBJ2-3 and V is TRBV4-3; 8 bases are shared with TRBD1. CDR1 is LGHNA and CDR2 is YSLEER in the germline V gene. Losses at the gene ends were 0 bases for V and 4 bases for J; bases not matched to a gene: 6. CDR3 length equals 16 residues. The CDR3 region is CASSQDAGGRADTQYF. Written as DNA, the CDR3 is TGCGCCAGCAGCCAAGATGCAGGGGGCCGGGCAGATACGCAGTATTTT.

This clone was recorded a few times. The same CDR3 is also encoded by other DNA sequences in this sample. In nucleotides, the CDR3 is TGTGCCAGCAGTGACCCGGGACAGCAAGAGACCCAGTACTTC. Translated, it gives CASSDPGQQETQYF. The chain uses TRBV2 and TRBJ2-5, with TRBD1 matching over 7 bases. V lost 3 bases to trimming and J lost 2 bases; unmatched junction nucleotides: 3. Per the germline V gene, CDR1 is SNHLY and CDR2 is FYNNEI. This CDR3 spans 14 amino acids. Full variable domain (rest looked up from reference TRBV2 and TRBJ2-5): EPEVTQTPSHQVTQMGQEVILRCVPISNHLYFYWYRQILGQKVEFLVSFYNNEISEKSEIFDDQFSVERPDGSNFTLKIRSTKLEDSAMYFCASSDPGQQETQYFGPGTRLLVL.

The V and J genes are TRBV5-4 and TRBJ2-1; D possibly corresponds to TRBD2 (5 bases). This CDR3 region has 15 residues. V was cut by 4 bases and J by 6 bases, with 17 bases left in between. From germline, CDR1 is SGHNT and CDR2 YYREEE (reference sequence). The CDR3 nucleotides read TGTGCCAGCAGCCCCGGCGGGCAACCTTTCAATGAGCAGTTCTTC. Translation: CASSPGGQPFNEQFF. Combining the CDR3 with reference TRBV5-4 and TRBJ2-1 gives the whole variable domain ETGVTQSPTHLIKTRGQQVTLRCSSQSGHNTVSWYQQALGQGPQFIFQYYREEENGRGNFPPRFSGLQFPNYSSELNVNALELDDSALYLCASSPGGQPFNEQFFGPGTRLTVL.